These 32 T cell receptor beta chains originate from one sample sequenced in a study of T-cell memory formation after mild COVID-19. One entry per CDR3 protein, called by TCRdb with MiXCR from the 5' RACE reads. This table has roughly 150,000 distinct CDR3 sequences, around 15% appearing once. Input material: PBMCs or a T cell subset sorted from them (not recorded which). Receptor source: an adult woman who had mild COVID-19 (a few samples of this study predate the infection). Cell type and time point are not known.

The CDR3 nucleotides read TGTGCCAGCAGTTACAGCGGGACAGGGATGAACACCTTC. Protein: CASSYSGTGMNTF. The chain carries TRBV6-6 and TRBJ1-2, with 9 bases lining up with TRBD1. This CDR3 has 13 amino acids. The germline V gene encodes CDR1 MNHNY and CDR2 SVGAGI (reference sequence). With 2 bases clipped from V and 12 bases from J, the junction kept 7 bases outside the gene matches.

By proportion, this clonotype is large (0.1 to 1%). J is TRBJ1-1 and V is TRBV19; TRBD1 agrees at 9 bases. The CDR3 extends over 16 amino acids. J was trimmed by 10 bases and V by 7 bases; bases with no gene match: 19. Germline assignment: CDR1 LNHDA and CDR2 SQIVND (reference sequence). As DNA, the CDR3 is TGTGCCAGTATCGGGACAGGGTCTCGAGTATCAGGGGGAGCTTTCTTT. It specifies CASIGTGSRVSGGAFF.

This clonotype was found many times. This chain uses TRBV9 with TRBJ1-4, with unresolved D. Germline V gives CDR1 SGDLS, CDR2 YYNGEE. The V and J ends lost 0 bases and 1 base respectively, with 4 bases between them. CDR3 length: 14 amino acids. This chain's CDR3 is CASSVDETNEKLFF. CDR3 DNA: TGTGCCAGCAGCGTAGACGAAACTAATGAAAAACTGTTTTTT.

The chain is built from TRBV25-1 and TRBJ2-1, with 7 bases aligning to TRBD2. The CDR3 totals 15 residues. In germline, CDR1 is MGHDK, CDR2 SYGVNS. V trimming: 2 bases; J trimming: 4 bases; junction bases outside the gene matches: 5. The CDR3 nucleotides are TGTGCCAGCAGTGAAGTAGCGGGTGGGTACAATGAGCAGTTCTTC. Protein sequence: CASSEVAGGYNEQFF.

V gene TRBV4-1 combines with J gene TRBJ2-2; D is perhaps TRBD2 (6 bases). Germline lookup yields CDR1 MGHRA and CDR2 YSYEKL. This CDR3 spans 15 amino acids. The V end was cut by 2 bases, the J end by 6 bases, with 13 bases between. The DNA for the CDR3 is TGCGCCAGCAGCCAAAGTCCCTGGAGGGCCGGGGAGCTGTTTTTT. Amino acids: CASSQSPWRAGELFF.

The chain has TRBV7-2 and TRBJ2-7; TRBD2 agrees at 8 bases. Germline V gene sequence: CDR1 SGHTA, CDR2 FQGNSA. This CDR3 contains 15 residues. J gave up 3 bases and V 0 bases, and 4 bases lay outside the gene matches. The CDR3 spells CASSLALAGNYEQYF. The CDR3 DNA reads TGTGCCAGCAGCTTAGCCCTAGCGGGTAACTACGAGCAGTACTTC.

The gene calls are TRBV15 and TRBJ2-3, with D unclear. Per germline, CDR1 LNHNV and CDR2 YYDKDF (reference sequence). Trimming removed 3 bases from V and 2 bases from J, with 15 bases in between. The CDR3 covers 16 residues. Written as DNA, the CDR3 is TGTGCCACCAGCAGGGGTGTGCTGGTCGACACAGATACGCAGTATTTT. This gives the protein CATSRGVLVDTDTQYF.

CDR3 amino acids: CARFGQGYYEQYF. For the CDR3, the DNA is TGTGCCAGATTTGGACAGGGGTACTACGAGCAGTACTTC. The chain employs TRBV12-3 or TRBV12-4 and TRBJ2-7; 9 nucleotides line up with TRBD1. After removal of 9 bases from V and 3 bases from J, the junction contained 6 bases not matched to a gene. The CDR3 length is 13 residues.

Ten or more counts support this clonotype. Here the CDR3 reads CASSQIAGGPNNEQFF. The CDR3 DNA follows: TGCGCCAGCAGCCAGATAGCGGGGGGGCCAAACAATGAGCAGTTCTTC. The chain has TRBV5-1 and TRBJ2-1; 11 positions match TRBD2. V was pared by 4 bases and J by 5 bases, with 8 bases of the junction left unmatched. This CDR3 comprises 16 residues. In germline, CDR1 is SGHRS, CDR2 YFSETQ.

The table lists this clonotype with many counts. The J gene is TRBJ2-1, the V gene TRBV4-1; the match to TRBD2 covers 8 bases. Germline loops: CDR1 MGHRA, CDR2 YSYEKL. V was pared by 4 bases and J by 4 bases, with 9 bases of the junction left unmatched. The CDR3 runs to 16 residues. The CDR3 protein is CASSPRGAGEYNEQFF. The CDR3 DNA reads TGCGCCAGCAGCCCGCGCGGAGCGGGGGAGTACAATGAGCAGTTCTTC.

The chain joins TRBV7-9 to TRBJ1-3; D call uncertain. The germline V gene encodes CDR1 SEHNR and CDR2 FQNEAQ (reference sequence). V was clipped by 7 bases and J by 0 bases, with 16 bases between them. This CDR3 is 16 amino acids long. The CDR3 nucleotides read TGTGCCAGCAACTTGAGCAGCCGACCCTCTGGAAACACCATATATTTT. Translation gives CASNLSSRPSGNTIYF.

The chain is built from TRBV10-3 and TRBJ2-7; either TRBD1 or TRBD2 may fit D (5 bases each). The CDR3 is 14 amino acids. The germline V gene encodes CDR1 ENHRY and CDR2 SYGVKD. V was pared by 8 bases and J by 2 bases, with 16 bases between. The CDR3 bases are TGTGCCATCCGGGCCGGGACCCTGACCTACGAGCAGTACTTC. This sequence encodes CAIRAGTLTYEQYF.

This clonotype was observed many times. The germline gene is not matched at one end of the junction; a read error may be the cause. The chain recombines TRBV7-2 with TRBJ2-5; 8 positions agree with TRBD1. The CDR3 runs 14 residues. In germline, CDR1 is SGHTA, CDR2 FQGNSA. CDR3 sequence (DNA): TGTGCGAGCAGCCCGGGGACAGGTGGAGAGACCCAGTACTTC. Translation gives CASSPGTGGETQYF.

This rearrangement joins TRBV25-1 to TRBJ2-5; D is undetermined. Per germline, CDR1 MGHDK and CDR2 SYGVNS. The CDR3 is 16 residues long. V lost 1 base and J 0 bases, leaving 12 bases between the germline ends. This chain's CDR3 is CASSELAGQDQETQYF. DNA of the CDR3: TGTGCCAGCAGTGAATTGGCAGGCCAGGACCAAGAGACCCAGTACTTC.

The table lists this clonotype with many counts. This chain joins TRBV29-1 and TRBJ2-5; D is possibly TRBD1 (5 bases). CDR1 SQVTM and CDR2 ANQGSEA come from the germline V gene. The V gene lost 3 bases and the J gene lost 4 bases, with 9 bases spanning the gap. The CDR3 length is 12 residues. The CDR3 region is CSVDRVGETQYF. CDR3 sequence (DNA): TGCAGCGTTGACAGGGTGGGAGAGACCCAGTACTTC.

J is TRBJ2-5 and V is TRBV2; D perhaps matches TRBD1 (6 bases). This CDR3 is built from 14 residues. The ends were cut back, 6 bases at V and 1 base at J, with 12 bases in the middle. Germline V CDR1 and CDR2: SNHLY, FYNNEI. This CDR3 reads CASSPDRSQETQYF. CDR3 bases: TGTGCCAGCAGCCCAGACAGGAGCCAAGAGACCCAGTACTTC.

CDR3 residues: CASSIGTGTGSYEQYF. The CDR3 nucleotides read TGTGCCAGTAGTATCGGGACCGGGACAGGCTCCTACGAGCAGTACTTC. This rearrangement joins TRBV19 to TRBJ2-7; 8 bases are a match to TRBD1. The V and J ends lost 3 bases and 0 bases, in that order; junction bases with no gene match: 7. CDR3 length: 16 amino acids. Germline-derived CDR1 and CDR2 are LNHDA and SQIVND (reference sequence). Together with reference TRBV19 and TRBJ2-7, the CDR3 gives the full variable domain: DGGITQSPKYLFRKEGQNVTLSCEQNLNHDAMYWYRQDPGQGLRLIYYSQIVNDFQKGDIAEGYSVSREKKESFPLTVTSAQKNPTAFYLCASSIGTGTGSYEQYFGPGTRLTVT.

This clonotype has ten or more counts. The V and J genes are TRBV5-1 and TRBJ2-7; D is possibly TRBD1 or TRBD2 (7 bases each). The V and J ends lost 4 bases and 1 base respectively, with 12 bases between them. The CDR3 is 14 residues long. Germline-derived CDR1 and CDR2 are SGHRS and YFSETQ. The CDR3 nucleotides are TGCGCCAGCAGCGATCAGGGGGGGTCCTACGAGCAGTACTTC. Amino acid sequence: CASSDQGGSYEQYF. The variable domain in full, completed from reference TRBV5-1 and TRBJ2-7, reads KAGVTQTPRYLIKTRGQQVTLSCSPISGHRSVSWYQQTPGQGLQFLFEYFSETQRNKGNFPGRFSGRQFSNSRSEMNVSTLELGDSALYLCASSDQGGSYEQYFGPGTRLTVT.

The genes are TRBV2 and TRBJ1-1, with D tentatively TRBD1 (5 bases). From germline, CDR1 is SNHLY and CDR2 FYNNEI. V lost 6 bases to trimming and J lost 6 bases, with 8 bases between them. The CDR3 contains 11 residues. Here the CDR3 reads CASRGLAEAFF. The DNA of the CDR3 is TGTGCCAGCAGGGGACTTGCTGAAGCTTTCTTT.

This sequence joins TRBV24-1 and TRBJ2-1; a possible D gene is TRBD1 (6 bases). Germline V gene data show CDR1 as KGHDR and CDR2 as SFDVKD. The CDR3 covers 14 residues. The germline V and J ends were trimmed by 9 bases and 2 bases, with 13 bases remaining between them. CDR3 sequence: CATAPGQAYNEQFF. The CDR3 DNA is TGTGCCACCGCTCCGGGACAAGCCTACAATGAGCAGTTCTTC.

The table lists this clonotype with a few counts. This sequence joins TRBV5-1 and TRBJ2-5; 9 nucleotides line up with TRBD1. The trim removed 0 bases at V and 0 bases at J, leaving 6 bases unmatched. CDR3 length: 17 residues. Germline-derived CDR1 and CDR2 are SGHRS and YFSETQ. DNA for the CDR3: TGCGCCAGCAGCTTGGCCGGTGACAGGGGGTACCAAGAGACCCAGTACTTC. Amino acid sequence: CASSLAGDRGYQETQYF. Combining the CDR3 with reference TRBV5-1 and TRBJ2-5 gives the whole variable domain KAGVTQTPRYLIKTRGQQVTLSCSPISGHRSVSWYQQTPGQGLQFLFEYFSETQRNKGNFPGRFSGRQFSNSRSEMNVSTLELGDSALYLCASSLAGDRGYQETQYFGPGTRLLVL.

This chain connects TRBV29-1 to TRBJ2-3; 8 nucleotides line up with TRBD1. The germline V gene has CDR1 SQVTM and CDR2 ANQGSEA. CDR3 length: 15 amino acids. Trimming cost V 4 bases and J 0 bases; bases outside gene matches: 6. CDR3 DNA: TGCAGCGTTGCCGGGACAGGAATTAGCACAGATACGCAGTATTTT. Translated, it gives CSVAGTGISTDTQYF.

The chain is built from TRBV12-3 or TRBV12-4 and TRBJ2-7, with 7 nucleotides matching TRBD1. V shed 6 bases and J 3 bases; nucleotides not matched to a gene: 5. The CDR3 loop spans 13 amino acids. The CDR3 sequence: CASRLGQRYEQYF. The CDR3 region has the DNA TGTGCCAGCAGACTGGGACAGCGCTACGAGCAGTACTTC.

The V and J genes are TRBV29-1 and TRBJ2-7; D is ambiguous. Germline V gene data show CDR1 as SQVTM and CDR2 as ANQGSEA. The CDR3 consists of 13 residues. Trimming removed 4 bases at V and 2 bases at J, with 12 bases between. In nucleotides, the CDR3 is TGCAGCGTTGTGTTGGGTTTAGCCTACGAGCAGTACTTC. It specifies CSVVLGLAYEQYF.

J is TRBJ1-3 and V is TRBV12-3 or TRBV12-4, with 11 nucleotides matching TRBD1. V gave up 3 bases and J gave up 8 bases; unmatched junction bases: 6. The CDR3 is 15 residues long. The CDR3 DNA sequence: TGTGCCAGCAGTTTTTCCGGGACAGGGGGATACACCATATATTTT. It specifies CASSFSGTGGYTIYF.

There are a few counts of this clonotype. The V call is TRBV30, the J call TRBJ2-1, with TRBD2 matching over 14 bases. Germline V gene lookup returns CDR1 GTSNPN and CDR2 SVGIG (reference sequence). CDR3 length: 16 amino acids. With 0 bases clipped from V and 7 bases from J, the junction kept 5 bases outside the gene matches. CDR3 region: CAWSVQRTSGRNEQFF. CDR3 DNA sequence: TGTGCCTGGAGTGTACAGCGGACTAGCGGGAGGAATGAGCAGTTCTTC.

The chain couples TRBV5-1 to TRBJ1-2, with a possible D match to TRBD1 (5 bases). The V end lost 0 bases, the J end lost 1 base, and 10 bases lay between the germline ends. The CDR3 is 15 residues long. In germline, CDR1 is SGHRS, CDR2 YFSETQ. This CDR3 reads CASSLAGTVNYGYTF. The CDR3 DNA is TGCGCCAGCAGCTTGGCCGGGACTGTTAACTATGGCTACACCTTC.

The table lists this clonotype with a few counts. The rearrangement links TRBV4-1 to TRBJ1-2; 7 bases map to TRBD1. Germline-derived CDR1 and CDR2 are MGHRA and YSYEKL. The V segment lost 3 bases and the J segment 4 bases; nucleotides outside the gene matches: 8. The CDR3 length is 15 residues. The CDR3 DNA follows: TGCGCCAGCAGCCATCTTGACAGGGTGGGCTATGGCTACACCTTC. Translating it yields CASSHLDRVGYGYTF.

This clonotype was detected many times. This chain links TRBV18 with TRBJ2-5, with a weak D call TRBD1 (5 bases). The CDR3 loop spans 13 amino acids. The germline V gene encodes CDR1 KGHSH and CDR2 LQKENI. V was pared by 8 bases and J by 1 base, with 11 bases between. CDR3 sequence reads: CASSPGSQETQYF. DNA for the CDR3: TGTGCCAGCAGTCCAGGGTCCCAAGAGACCCAGTACTTC.

This clonotype came up a few times. The V and J genes are TRBV9 and TRBJ2-7, with unresolved D. The CDR3 sequence is 14 residues long. The V and J ends lost 0 bases and 2 bases respectively, with 9 bases between them. Germline assignment: CDR1 SGDLS and CDR2 YYNGEE. CDR3 amino acids: CASSVAAQTYEQYF. The CDR3 DNA reads as TGTGCCAGCAGCGTAGCTGCCCAAACCTACGAGCAGTACTTC.

The table lists this clonotype with a few counts. A junction end diverges from the germline sequence, so it may reflect a read error. This chain connects TRBV24-1 to TRBJ2-1; no clear D gene. Germline values: CDR1 KGHDR, CDR2 SFDVKD. The CDR3 extends over 13 amino acids. The CDR3 spells CATSQALYSEQFF. For the CDR3, the DNA is TGTGCCACCAGTCAGGCGTTGTACAGTGAGCAGTTCTTC.

The rearrangement joins TRBV25-1 to TRBJ2-1; a possible D gene is TRBD1 (6 bases). The CDR3 consists of 13 residues. V lost 8 bases and J 0 bases, leaving 8 bases between the germline ends. From germline, CDR1 is MGHDK and CDR2 SYGVNS. The CDR3 DNA reads as TGTGCCAGCTTGGACAGCTCCTACAATGAGCAGTTCTTC. Residues: CASLDSSYNEQFF.